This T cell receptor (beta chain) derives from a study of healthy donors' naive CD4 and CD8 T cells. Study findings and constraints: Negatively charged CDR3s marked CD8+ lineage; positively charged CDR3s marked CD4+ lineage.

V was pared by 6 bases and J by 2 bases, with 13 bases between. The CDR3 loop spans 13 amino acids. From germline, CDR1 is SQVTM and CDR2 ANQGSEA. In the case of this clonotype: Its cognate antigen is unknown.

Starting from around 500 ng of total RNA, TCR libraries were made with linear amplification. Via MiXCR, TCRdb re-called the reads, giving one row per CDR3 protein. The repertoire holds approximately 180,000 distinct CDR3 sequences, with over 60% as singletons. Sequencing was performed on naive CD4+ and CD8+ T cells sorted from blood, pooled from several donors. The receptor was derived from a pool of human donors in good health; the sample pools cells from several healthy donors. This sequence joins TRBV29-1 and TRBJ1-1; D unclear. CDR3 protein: CSVDKSGNTEAFF. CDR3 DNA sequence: TGCAGCGTGGATAAAAGCGGCAACACTGAAGCTTTCTTT.